This record looks at one T cell receptor beta chain sequence and its context. As yet, its antigen is unknown. Positively selected for CCR7, the CD45RO-negative cells used as naive CD8 cells excluded terminally differentiated effector memory CD45RA+ cells. Caucasian adults living in Nashville, Tennessee, provided all samples. The source of the sample is a study of shared clonotypes between healthy human individuals. Study results and limitations: Across a few donors, naive CD4 shared about 5%, naive CD8 more than 3%, memory CD4 roughly 2.2%, memory CD8 0.4% to 0.5%.

The CDR3 spans 18 residues. V lost 1 base to trimming and J lost 1 base; unmatched junction nucleotides: 9. Germline V gene data show CDR1 as SNHLY and CDR2 as FYNNEI. Method: immunoSEQ multiplex PCR; TCRdb's copy keeps in-frame clones and lacks some. This repertoire shows about 2.1 million clones, just over 90% found once; its top ten account for around 1.7%. Specimen: naive CD8+ T cells from PBMCs. This chain joins TRBV2 and TRBJ2-2; 7 positions agree with TRBD2. This TCR was sampled from a man between 18 and 35 years old in good health. Some clones in this sample may be carry-over from other donors' samples. The CDR3 region is CASSEEVAGLLNTGELFF. Here the CDR3 DNA reads TGTGCCAGCAGTGAAGAGGTAGCGGGTCTTTTGAACACCGGGGAGCTGTTTTTT.